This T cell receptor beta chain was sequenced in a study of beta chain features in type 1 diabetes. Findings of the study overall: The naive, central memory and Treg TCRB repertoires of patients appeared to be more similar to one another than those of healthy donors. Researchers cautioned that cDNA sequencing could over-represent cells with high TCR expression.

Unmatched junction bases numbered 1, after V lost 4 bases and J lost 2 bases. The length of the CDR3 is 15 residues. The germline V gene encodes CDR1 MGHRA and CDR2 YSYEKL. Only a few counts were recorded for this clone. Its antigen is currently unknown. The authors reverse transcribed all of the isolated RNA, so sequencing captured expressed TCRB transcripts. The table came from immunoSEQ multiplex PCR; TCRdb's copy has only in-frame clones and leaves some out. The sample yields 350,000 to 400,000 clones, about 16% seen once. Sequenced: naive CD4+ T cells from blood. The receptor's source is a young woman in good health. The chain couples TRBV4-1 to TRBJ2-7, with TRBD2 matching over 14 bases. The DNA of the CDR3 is TGCGCCAGCAGCCCGACTAGCGGGAGGGCCTACGAGCAGTACTTC. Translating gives CASSPTSGRAYEQYF.